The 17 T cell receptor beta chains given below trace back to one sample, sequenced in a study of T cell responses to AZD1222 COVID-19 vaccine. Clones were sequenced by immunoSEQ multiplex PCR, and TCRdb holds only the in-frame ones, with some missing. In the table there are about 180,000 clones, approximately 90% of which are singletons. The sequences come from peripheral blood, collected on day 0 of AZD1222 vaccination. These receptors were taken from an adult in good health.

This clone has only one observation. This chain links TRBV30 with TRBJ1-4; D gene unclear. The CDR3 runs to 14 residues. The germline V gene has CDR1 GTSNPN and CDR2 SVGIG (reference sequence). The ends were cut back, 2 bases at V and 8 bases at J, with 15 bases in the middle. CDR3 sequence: CAWSITPGKEKLFF. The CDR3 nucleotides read TGTGCCTGGAGTATAACTCCCGGGAAGGAAAAACTGTTTTTT.

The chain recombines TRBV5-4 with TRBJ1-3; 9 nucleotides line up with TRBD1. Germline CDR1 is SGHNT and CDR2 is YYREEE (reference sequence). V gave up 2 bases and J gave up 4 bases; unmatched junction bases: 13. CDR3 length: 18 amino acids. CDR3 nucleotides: TGTGCCAGCAGCTTCGGGACAGGGACGTTAGGCGGAGGAAACACCATATATTTT. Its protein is CASSFGTGTLGGGNTIYF. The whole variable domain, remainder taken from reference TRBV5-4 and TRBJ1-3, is ETGVTQSPTHLIKTRGQQVTLRCSSQSGHNTVSWYQQALGQGPQFIFQYYREEENGRGNFPPRFSGLQFPNYSSELNVNALELDDSALYLCASSFGTGTLGGGNTIYFGEGSWLTVV.

The CDR3 reads CASSGLGGSLNEQFF. The CDR3 coding sequence is TGTGCCAGCAGCGGGCTCGGCGGGAGTCTCAATGAGCAGTTCTTC. The chain carries TRBV7-7 and TRBJ2-1, with TRBD2 matching 7 bases. V was pared by 5 bases and J by 6 bases, with 10 bases of the junction left unmatched. The CDR3 is 15 amino acids. Germline-derived CDR1 and CDR2 are SSHAT and FNYEAQ (reference sequence).

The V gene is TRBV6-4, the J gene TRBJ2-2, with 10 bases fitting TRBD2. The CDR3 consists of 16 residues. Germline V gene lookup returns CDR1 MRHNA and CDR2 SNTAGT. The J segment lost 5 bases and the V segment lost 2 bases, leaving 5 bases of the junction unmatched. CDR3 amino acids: CASSDEAGGVTGELFF. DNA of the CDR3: TGTGCCAGCAGTGACGAAGCGGGAGGGGTGACCGGGGAGCTGTTTTTT.

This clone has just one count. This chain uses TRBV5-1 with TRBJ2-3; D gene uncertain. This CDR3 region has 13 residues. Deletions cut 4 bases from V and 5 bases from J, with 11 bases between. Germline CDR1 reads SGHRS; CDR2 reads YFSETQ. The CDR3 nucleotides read TGCGCCAGCAGCACAGAAAAACTAGATACGCAGTATTTT. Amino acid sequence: CASSTEKLDTQYF.

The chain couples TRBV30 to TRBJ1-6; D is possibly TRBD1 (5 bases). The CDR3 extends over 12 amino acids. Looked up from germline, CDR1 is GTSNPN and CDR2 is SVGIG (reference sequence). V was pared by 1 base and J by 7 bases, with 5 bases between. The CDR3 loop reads CAWSAGNSPLHF. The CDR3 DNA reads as TGTGCCTGGAGTGCAGGGAATTCACCCCTCCACTTT.

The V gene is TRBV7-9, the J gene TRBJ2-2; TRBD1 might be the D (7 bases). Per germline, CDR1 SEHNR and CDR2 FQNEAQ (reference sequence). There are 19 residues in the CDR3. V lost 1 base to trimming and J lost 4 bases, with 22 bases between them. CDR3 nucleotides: TGTGCCAGCAGCTTAGATTTCGGGTTCGGCCAGGGGGGCACCGGGGAGCTGTTTTTT. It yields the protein CASSLDFGFGQGGTGELFF. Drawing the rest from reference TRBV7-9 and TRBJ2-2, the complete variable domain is DTGVSQNPRHKITKRGQNVTFRCDPISEHNRLYWYRQTLGQGPEFLTYFQNEAQLEKSRLLSDRFSAERPKGSFSTLEIQRTEQGDSAMYLCASSLDFGFGQGGTGELFFGEGSRLTVL.

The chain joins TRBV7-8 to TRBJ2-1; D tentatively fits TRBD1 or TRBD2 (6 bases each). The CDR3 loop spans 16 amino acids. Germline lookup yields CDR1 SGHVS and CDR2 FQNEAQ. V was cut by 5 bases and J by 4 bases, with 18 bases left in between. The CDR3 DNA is TGTGCCAGCAGCCCTAGAGGGGGGAGGACTTACAATGAGCAGTTCTTC. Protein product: CASSPRGGRTYNEQFF.

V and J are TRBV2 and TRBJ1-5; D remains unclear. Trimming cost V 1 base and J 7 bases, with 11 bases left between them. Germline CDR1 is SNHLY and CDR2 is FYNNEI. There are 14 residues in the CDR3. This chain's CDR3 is CASSEGVAEQPQHF. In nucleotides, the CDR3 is TGTGCCAGCAGTGAAGGGGTAGCTGAGCAGCCCCAGCATTTT.

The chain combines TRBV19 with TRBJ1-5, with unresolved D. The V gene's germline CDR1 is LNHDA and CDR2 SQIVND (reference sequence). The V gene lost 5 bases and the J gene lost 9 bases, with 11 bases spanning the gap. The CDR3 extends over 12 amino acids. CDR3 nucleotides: TGTGCCAGTAGTCCCTCTTGGGGGCCCCAGCATTTT. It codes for CASSPSWGPQHF.

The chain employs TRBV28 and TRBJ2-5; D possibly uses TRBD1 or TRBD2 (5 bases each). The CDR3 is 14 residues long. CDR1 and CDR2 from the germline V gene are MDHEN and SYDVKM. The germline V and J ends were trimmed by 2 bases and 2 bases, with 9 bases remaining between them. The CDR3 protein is CASSLGTAQETQYF. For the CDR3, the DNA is TGTGCCAGCAGTTTAGGGACCGCTCAAGAGACCCAGTACTTC.

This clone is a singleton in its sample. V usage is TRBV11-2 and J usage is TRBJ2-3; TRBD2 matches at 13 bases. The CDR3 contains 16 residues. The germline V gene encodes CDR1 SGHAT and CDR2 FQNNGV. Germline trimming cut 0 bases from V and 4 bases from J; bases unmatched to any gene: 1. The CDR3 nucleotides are TGTGCCAGCAGCTTAGAACTAGCGGGAGGGGCAGATACGCAGTATTTT. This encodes CASSLELAGGADTQYF.

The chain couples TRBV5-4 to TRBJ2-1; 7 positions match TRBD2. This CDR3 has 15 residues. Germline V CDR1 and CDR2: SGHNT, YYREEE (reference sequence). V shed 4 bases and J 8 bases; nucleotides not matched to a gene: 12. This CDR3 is CASSLSRGEIDEQFF. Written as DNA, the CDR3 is TGTGCCAGCAGCCTCAGCCGGGGGGAGATCGATGAGCAGTTCTTC.

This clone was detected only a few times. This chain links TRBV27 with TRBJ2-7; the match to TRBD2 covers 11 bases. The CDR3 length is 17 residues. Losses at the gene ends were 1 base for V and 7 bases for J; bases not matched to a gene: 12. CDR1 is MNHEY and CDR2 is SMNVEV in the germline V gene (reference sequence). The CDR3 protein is CASSLFQIAGGPGEQYF. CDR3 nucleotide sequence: TGTGCCAGCAGTTTATTTCAGATAGCGGGAGGGCCGGGGGAGCAGTACTTC.

The CDR3 DNA reads as TGTGCCAGCAGTTACTCCCAGGGGGCAGAGACCCAGTACTTC. Translation: CASSYSQGAETQYF. V gene TRBV6-5 combines with J gene TRBJ2-5; 8 bases are a match to TRBD1. Germline trimming cut 0 bases from V and 4 bases from J; bases unmatched to any gene: 1. This CDR3 has 14 amino acids. Germline-derived CDR1 and CDR2 are MNHEY and SVGAGI.

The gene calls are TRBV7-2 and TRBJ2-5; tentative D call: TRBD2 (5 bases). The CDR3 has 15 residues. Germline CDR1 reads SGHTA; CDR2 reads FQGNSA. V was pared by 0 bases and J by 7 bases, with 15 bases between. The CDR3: CASSLARSEGGTQYF. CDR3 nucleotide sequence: TGTGCCAGCAGCTTAGCTCGATCCGAGGGTGGGACCCAGTACTTC.

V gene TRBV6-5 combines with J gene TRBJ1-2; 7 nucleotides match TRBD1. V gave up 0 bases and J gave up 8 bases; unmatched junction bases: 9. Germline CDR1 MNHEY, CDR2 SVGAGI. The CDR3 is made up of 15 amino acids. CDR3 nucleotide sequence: TGTGCCAGCAGTTACTCTGGGACAGAGGTACGCGGCTACACCTTC. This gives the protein CASSYSGTEVRGYTF.